This is a list of T cell receptor beta chains from one sample in a study of cytomegalovirus exposure and HLA in healthy donors. Clones were sequenced by immunoSEQ multiplex PCR, and TCRdb holds only the in-frame ones, with some missing. The table shows some 150,000 clones, with approximately 81% occurring only once. Source material: PBMCs. These receptors all stem from a woman in her twenties or thirties in good health and CMV-seropositive. Both conserved end residues are part of each CDR3. Fields, in order: D gene, V gene, J gene, clone size, CDR3 protein, CDR3 DNA. A D gene is named only where the DNA matches it firmly. Rows may omit the clone size; those that give it use once, few, many or a size class.

D: TRBD1
V: TRBV6-1
J: TRBJ1-1
size: -
CDR3: CASSEGRGRDTEAFF
DNA: TGTGCCAGCAGTGAAGGGAGGGGGCGAGACACTGAAGCTTTCTTT

D: TRBD1
V: TRBV2
J: TRBJ2-5
size: -
CDR3: CASNRGLQETQYF
DNA: TGTGCCAGCAACAGGGGGCTACAAGAGACCCAGTACTTC

D: TRBD1
V: TRBV13
J: TRBJ2-7
size: -
CDR3: CASSSAGTGEAYEQYF
DNA: TGTGCCAGCAGTTCCGCTGGGACAGGGGAAGCCTACGAGCAGTACTTC

D: -
V: TRBV5-4
J: TRBJ1-1
size: -
CDR3: CASSSGRGGLTEAFF
DNA: TGTGCCAGCAGCTCTGGACGGGGTGGACTGACTGAAGCTTTCTTT

D: TRBD1
V: TRBV18
J: TRBJ1-5
size: -
CDR3: CASSLTGDQPQHF
DNA: TGTGCCAGCTCCCTAACAGGGGATCAGCCCCAGCATTTT

D: TRBD2
V: TRBV9
J: TRBJ2-1
size: few
CDR3: CASAPKSGAYNEQFF
DNA: TGTGCCAGCGCCCCCAAGAGCGGGGCTTACAATGAGCAGTTCTTC

D: -
V: TRBV7-2
J: TRBJ1-1
size: few
CDR3: CASSLGGEAFF
DNA: TGTGCCAGCAGCTTAGGAGGGGAAGCTTTCTTT

D: TRBD2
V: TRBV29-1
J: TRBJ2-5
size: -
CDR3: CSVRGLAGGGETQYF
DNA: TGCAGCGTTCGGGGACTAGCGGGGGGCGGGGAGACCCAGTACTTC

D: -
V: TRBV9
J: TRBJ2-5
size: -
CDR3: CASSVGSFEETQYF
DNA: TGTGCCAGCAGCGTTGGTAGCTTCGAAGAGACCCAGTACTTC

D: TRBD1
V: TRBV4-1
J: TRBJ1-1
size: -
CDR3: CASSHGPGQRNTEAFF
DNA: TGCGCCAGCAGCCATGGACCGGGACAGCGGAACACTGAAGCTTTCTTT

D: TRBD1
V: TRBV7-6
J: TRBJ1-1
size: -
CDR3: CASSSQDRGRTEAFF
DNA: TGTGCCAGCAGCTCACAGGACAGGGGGCGCACTGAAGCTTTCTTT

D: TRBD1
V: TRBV30
J: TRBJ2-7
size: -
CDR3: CACLRTGRNEQYF
DNA: TGTGCCTGCCTCCGGACAGGGAGGAACGAGCAGTACTTC

D: TRBD1
V: TRBV5-1
J: TRBJ1-1
size: few
CDR3: CASSWGQGHTEAFF
DNA: TGCGCCAGCAGTTGGGGACAGGGGCACACTGAAGCTTTCTTT

D: TRBD1
V: TRBV6-6
J: TRBJ1-1
size: -
CDR3: CASSYRTGEAFF
DNA: TGTGCCAGCAGTTACCGGACAGGTGAAGCTTTCTTT

D: -
V: TRBV15
J: TRBJ1-4
size: -
CDR3: CATSREIRGNEKLFF
DNA: TGTGCCACCAGCAGAGAGATTAGGGGGAATGAAAAACTGTTTTTT

D: TRBD2
V: TRBV9
J: TRBJ2-7
size: once
CDR3: CASSPHSGAGPYEQYF
DNA: TGTGCCAGCAGCCCCCATAGCGGGGCGGGCCCCTACGAGCAGTACTTC

D: TRBD1
V: TRBV9
J: TRBJ1-2
size: -
CDR3: CASRLGTGGSANYGYTF
DNA: TGTGCCAGCAGGTTAGGGACAGGGGGATCTGCTAACTATGGCTACACCTTC

D: -
V: TRBV7-8
J: TRBJ2-7
size: once
CDR3: CASSPGDGEQYF
DNA: TGTGCCAGCAGCCCAGGGGACGGTGAGCAGTACTTC

D: -
V: TRBV30
J: TRBJ1-6
size: -
CDR3: CAWTVSYNSPLHF
DNA: TGTGCCTGGACAGTCAGCTATAATTCACCCCTCCACTTT

D: -
V: TRBV7-2
J: TRBJ2-1
size: once
CDR3: CASSFFQGQFF
DNA: TGTGCCAGCAGCTTCTTCCAGGGGCAGTTCTTC

D: -
V: TRBV28
J: TRBJ2-5
size: -
CDR3: CASSAHSGTMAAQYF
DNA: TGTGCCAGCAGTGCCCATTCCGGGACAATGGCGGCCCAGTACTTC

D: TRBD1
V: TRBV19
J: TRBJ2-5
size: few
CDR3: CASGPTGGGETQYF
DNA: TGTGCCAGTGGACCGACAGGGGGCGGAGAGACCCAGTACTTC

D: TRBD2
V: TRBV13
J: TRBJ2-3
size: few
CDR3: CASSSPGLVGDTQYF
DNA: TGTGCCAGCAGCTCCCCGGGACTAGTCGGAGATACGCAGTATTTT

D: -
V: TRBV7-9
J: TRBJ2-1
size: -
CDR3: CASSLPNREFF
DNA: TGTGCCAGCAGCTTGCCCAACAGGGAGTTCTTC

D: -
V: TRBV10-3
J: TRBJ1-2
size: -
CDR3: CAISESGVLGTNYGYTF
DNA: TGTGCCATCAGTGAGTCGGGAGTTCTCGGGACAAACTATGGCTACACCTTC

D: -
V: TRBV5-1
J: TRBJ2-1
size: -
CDR3: CASSSQGIRLNEQFF
DNA: TGCGCCAGCAGCTCCCAGGGAATAAGATTGAATGAGCAGTTCTTC

D: TRBD1
V: TRBV9
J: TRBJ1-4
size: -
CDR3: CASSPGQGGNEKLFF
DNA: TGTGCCAGCAGCCCTGGACAGGGGGGAAATGAAAAACTGTTTTTT

D: -
V: TRBV1
J: TRBJ1-1
size: -
CDR3: CTSSQDLVTERVNTEAFF
DNA: TGCACCAGCAGCCAAGATCTAGTGACGGAGCGAGTAAACACTGAAGCTTTCTTT

D: TRBD1
V: TRBV25-1
J: TRBJ2-7
size: -
CDR3: CASSNDRGVYEQYF
DNA: TGTGCCAGCAGTAACGACAGGGGCGTCTACGAGCAGTACTTC

D: -
V: TRBV5-4
J: TRBJ1-6
size: -
CDR3: CASSLQGRNSPLHF
DNA: TGTGCCAGCAGCTTGCAGGGTCGGAATTCACCCCTCCACTTT

D: -
V: TRBV5-5
J: TRBJ1-2
size: -
CDR3: CASSPGTNYGYTF
DNA: TGTGCCAGCAGCCCCGGGACAAACTATGGCTACACCTTC

D: -
V: TRBV5-1
J: TRBJ1-3
size: -
CDR3: CASSFGGNTIYF
DNA: TGCGCCAGCAGCTTTGGCGGAAACACCATATATTTT

D: TRBD2
V: TRBV4-1
J: TRBJ2-3
size: -
CDR3: CASSPLWSGGSTDTQYF
DNA: TGCGCCAGCAGCCCGCTATGGAGCGGGGGGAGCACAGATACGCAGTATTTT

D: -
V: TRBV5-4
J: TRBJ1-2
size: once
CDR3: CASSLGPGTPDGYTF
DNA: TGTGCCAGCAGCTTGGGGCCGGGGACACCGGACGGCTACACCTTC

D: -
V: TRBV7-2
J: TRBJ2-7
size: -
CDR3: CASSFLTSVNEQYF
DNA: TGTGCCAGCAGCTTCCTCACGAGCGTAAACGAGCAGTACTTC

D: -
V: TRBV18
J: TRBJ2-7
size: -
CDR3: CASSMLREEQYF
DNA: TGTGCCAGCTCAATGCTGAGGGAGGAGCAGTACTTC

D: -
V: TRBV6-1
J: TRBJ1-2
size: -
CDR3: CASSRGDYGYTF
DNA: TGTGCCAGCAGTAGGGGCGACTATGGCTACACCTTC

D: TRBD2
V: TRBV9
J: TRBJ2-1
size: -
CDR3: CASSPRGDHYNEQFF
DNA: TGTGCCAGCAGCCCCCGGGGGGACCACTACAATGAGCAGTTCTTC

D: -
V: TRBV7-9
J: TRBJ2-7
size: -
CDR3: CASSPDSSYEQYF
DNA: TGTGCCAGCAGCCCCGACAGCTCCTACGAGCAGTACTTC

D: -
V: TRBV28
J: TRBJ1-6
size: -
CDR3: CASSGIRSSYNSPLHF
DNA: TGTGCCAGCAGCGGGATCCGGAGCTCCTATAATTCACCCCTCCACTTT

D: -
V: TRBV19
J: TRBJ1-1
size: -
CDR3: CASSIVAPSTSDTEAFF
DNA: TGTGCCAGTAGTATAGTCGCCCCCAGTACTAGTGACACTGAAGCTTTCTTT

D: -
V: TRBV7-9
J: TRBJ2-3
size: -
CDR3: CASSSGQPSTDTQYF
DNA: TGTGCCAGCAGCAGTGGACAGCCTAGCACAGATACGCAGTATTTT

D: -
V: TRBV2
J: TRBJ2-2
size: -
CDR3: CASSVGGPRNTGELFF
DNA: TGTGCCAGCAGTGTCGGGGGGCCTCGAAACACCGGGGAGCTGTTTTTT

D: TRBD1
V: TRBV5-1
J: TRBJ1-1
size: -
CDR3: CASSLAGTGDGGAFF
DNA: TGCGCCAGCAGCTTGGCCGGGACAGGGGACGGGGGAGCTTTCTTT

D: -
V: TRBV4-1
J: TRBJ2-1
size: -
CDR3: CASSQRTHLQDEQFF
DNA: TGCGCCAGCAGCCAGAGGACCCATTTACAGGATGAGCAGTTCTTC

D: -
V: TRBV5-6
J: TRBJ1-4
size: -
CDR3: CASSLGAGEKLFF
DNA: TGTGCCAGCAGCTTGGGGGCAGGTGAAAAACTGTTTTTT

D: -
V: TRBV7-2
J: TRBJ1-5
size: -
CDR3: CASSLAPGYSNQPQHF
DNA: TGTGCCAGCAGCTTAGCGCCGGGGTATAGCAATCAGCCCCAGCATTTT

D: -
V: TRBV5-4
J: TRBJ1-2
size: -
CDR3: CASRATETSGYGYTF
DNA: TGTGCCAGCAGAGCGACCGAAACCTCTGGGTATGGCTACACCTTC

D: TRBD2
V: TRBV9
J: TRBJ2-5
size: -
CDR3: CASSVGTSGAETQYF
DNA: TGTGCCAGCAGCGTAGGGACTAGCGGGGCAGAGACCCAGTACTTC

D: -
V: TRBV9
J: TRBJ2-5
size: -
CDR3: CASSVGPGSGETQYF
DNA: TGTGCCAGCAGCGTAGGTCCGGGTTCGGGAGAGACCCAGTACTTC

D: -
V: TRBV19
J: TRBJ1-6
size: -
CDR3: CASQTRENSPLHF
DNA: TGTGCCAGCCAGACGCGGGAGAATTCACCCCTCCACTTT